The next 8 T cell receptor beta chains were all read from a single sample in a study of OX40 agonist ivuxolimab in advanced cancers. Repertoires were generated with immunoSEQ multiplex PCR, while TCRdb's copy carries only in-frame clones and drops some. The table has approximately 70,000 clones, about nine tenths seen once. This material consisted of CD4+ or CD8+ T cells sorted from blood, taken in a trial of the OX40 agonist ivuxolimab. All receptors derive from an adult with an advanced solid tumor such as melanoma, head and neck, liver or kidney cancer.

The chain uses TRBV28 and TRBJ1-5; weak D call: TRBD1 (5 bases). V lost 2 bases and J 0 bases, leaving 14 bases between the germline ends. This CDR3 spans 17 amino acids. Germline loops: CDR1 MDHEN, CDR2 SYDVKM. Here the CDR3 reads CASSLVAGWYSNQPQHF. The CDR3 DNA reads TGTGCCAGCAGTTTAGTTGCAGGGTGGTATAGCAATCAGCCCCAGCATTTT.

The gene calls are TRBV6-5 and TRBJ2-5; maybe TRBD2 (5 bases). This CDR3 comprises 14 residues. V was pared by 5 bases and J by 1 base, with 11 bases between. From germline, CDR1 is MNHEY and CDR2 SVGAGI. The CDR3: CASSRPGFQETQYF. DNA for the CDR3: TGTGCCAGCAGTCGCCCGGGGTTCCAAGAGACCCAGTACTTC.

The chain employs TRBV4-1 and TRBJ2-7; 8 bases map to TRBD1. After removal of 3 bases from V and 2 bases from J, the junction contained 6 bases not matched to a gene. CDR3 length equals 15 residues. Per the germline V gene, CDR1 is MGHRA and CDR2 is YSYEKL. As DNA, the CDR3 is TGCGCCAGCAGCCATGACAGGGGTTTGACCTACGAGCAGTACTTC. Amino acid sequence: CASSHDRGLTYEQYF.

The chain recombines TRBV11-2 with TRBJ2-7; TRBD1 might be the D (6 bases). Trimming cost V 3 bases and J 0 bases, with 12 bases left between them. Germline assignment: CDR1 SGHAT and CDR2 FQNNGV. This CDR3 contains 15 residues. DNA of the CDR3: TGTGCCAGCAGCTTCAGGGGTATTGACTCCTACGAGCAGTACTTC. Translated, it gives CASSFRGIDSYEQYF.

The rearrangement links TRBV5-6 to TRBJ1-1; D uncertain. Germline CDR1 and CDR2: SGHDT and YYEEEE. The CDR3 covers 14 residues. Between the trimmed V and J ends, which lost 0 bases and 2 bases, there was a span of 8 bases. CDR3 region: CASSLGGVNTEAFF. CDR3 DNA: TGTGCCAGCAGCTTGGGGGGAGTCAACACTGAAGCTTTCTTT.

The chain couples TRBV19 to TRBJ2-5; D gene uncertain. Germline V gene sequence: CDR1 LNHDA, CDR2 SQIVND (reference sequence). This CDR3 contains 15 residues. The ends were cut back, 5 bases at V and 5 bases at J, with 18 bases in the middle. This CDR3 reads CASSANRYPGETQYF. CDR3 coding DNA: TGTGCCAGTAGTGCCAACAGATACCCCGGGGAGACCCAGTACTTC.

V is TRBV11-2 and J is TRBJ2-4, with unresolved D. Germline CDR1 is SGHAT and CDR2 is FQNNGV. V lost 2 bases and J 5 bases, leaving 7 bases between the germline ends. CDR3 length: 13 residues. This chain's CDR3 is CASSLSPENIQYF. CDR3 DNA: TGTGCCAGCAGCTTATCTCCGGAAAACATTCAGTACTTC.

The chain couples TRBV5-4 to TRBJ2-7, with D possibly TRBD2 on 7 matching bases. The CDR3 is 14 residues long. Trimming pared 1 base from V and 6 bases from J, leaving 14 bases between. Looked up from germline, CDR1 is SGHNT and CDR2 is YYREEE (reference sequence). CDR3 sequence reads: CASSLPSGGGEQYF. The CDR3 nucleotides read TGTGCCAGCAGCTTGCCTAGCGGAGGGGGCGAGCAGTACTTC. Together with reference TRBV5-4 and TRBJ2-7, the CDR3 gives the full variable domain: ETGVTQSPTHLIKTRGQQVTLRCSSQSGHNTVSWYQQALGQGPQFIFQYYREEENGRGNFPPRFSGLQFPNYSSELNVNALELDDSALYLCASSLPSGGGEQYFGPGTRLTVT.